Listed below are T cell receptor beta chains from one sample, sequenced in a study of T cells in Graves' hyperthyroidism and ophthalmopathy. Each CDR3 protein gets one entry after TCRdb re-called the multiplex PCR reads with MiXCR. The repertoire holds hundreds of thousands of distinct CDR3 sequences, 15% to 17% seen once, with 12% to 15% in the top ten. Sequencing used blood. The receptors here all came from a woman in her late teens or twenties with Graves' hyperthyroidism. The CDR3 runs from the conserved cysteine through the conserved F or W. The D gene is left open where the match is weak. Clone size is stated in some rows and not others, as once, few, many or a class when expanded.

clone_size,d_call,v_call,j_call,cdr3_aa,cdr3_nt
.,.,TRBV28,TRBJ2-2,CASRSGTSRTGELFF,TGTGCCAGCAGGTCCGGGACAAGTCGAACCGGGGAGCTGTTTTTT
few,.,TRBV7-2,TRBJ2-3,CASNLGGERADTQYF,TGTGCCAGCAACTTGGGGGGCGAACGGGCAGATACGCAGTATTTT
.,.,TRBV29-1,TRBJ1-2,CSVAGFNDIYGYTF,TGCAGCGTTGCGGGATTCAACGACATTTATGGCTACACCTTC
many,TRBD2,TRBV11-2,TRBJ2-3,CASSLRLAGAPGGTQYF,TGTGCCAGCAGCTTACGTCTAGCGGGGGCGCCGGGGGGGACGCAGTATTTT
many,TRBD2,TRBV20-1,TRBJ2-1,CSAREGGGRAYNEQFF,TGCAGTGCTAGAGAAGGCGGCGGGAGGGCCTACAATGAGCAGTTCTTC
few,.,TRBV10-3,TRBJ1-4,CAISESLGRWEKLFF,TGTGCCATCAGTGAGTCTTTAGGGAGATGGGAAAAACTGTTTTTT
.,.,TRBV7-9,TRBJ1-2,CASSYYPRRENGYTF,TGTGCCAGCAGTTACTACCCTCGACGGGAAAATGGCTACACCTTC
few,TRBD2,TRBV20-1,TRBJ2-3,CSAFGLAGGADTQYF,TGCAGTGCTTTCGGACTAGCGGGGGGCGCAGATACGCAGTATTTT
many,.,TRBV12-3/TRBV12-4,TRBJ2-5,CASSLREETQYF,TGTGCCAGCAGTTTAAGGGAAGAGACCCAGTACTTC
many,.,TRBV7-2,TRBJ2-5,CASSLASGEIQETQYF,TGTGCCAGCAGCTTGGCCTCGGGGGAAATCCAAGAGACCCAGTACTTC
many,.,TRBV6-1,TRBJ2-7,CASSDSGRWGTVPYEQYF,TGTGCCAGCAGTGATAGTGGGCGTTGGGGGACTGTCCCCTACGAGCAGTACTTC
many,TRBD2,TRBV2,TRBJ2-1,CASTRVGEGTYNEQFF,TGTGCCAGCACCCGAGTGGGGGAGGGAACCTACAATGAGCAGTTCTTC
.,.,TRBV6-5,TRBJ1-5,CASSYSTRSNQPQHF,TGTGCCAGCAGTTACTCTACGCGTAGCAATCAGCCCCAGCATTTT
many,.,TRBV19,TRBJ1-2,CASRARNRAAWDGYTF,TGTGCCAGTAGGGCCAGGAACAGGGCGGCTTGGGATGGCTACACCTTC
few,TRBD1,TRBV2,TRBJ1-3,CANRKTGTFSGNTIYF,TGTGCCAACAGGAAGACAGGGACCTTCTCTGGAAACACCATATATTTT
few,.,TRBV6-1,TRBJ1-4,CASRPPRTATNEKLFF,TGTGCCAGCAGACCACCGAGGACAGCAACTAATGAAAAACTGTTTTTT
.,.,TRBV20-1,TRBJ1-1,CSARRPGTPNTEAFF,TGCAGTGCTAGAAGACCCGGGACACCGAACACTGAAGCTTTCTTT
many,.,TRBV7-8,TRBJ2-7,CASSLGSSSYEQYF,TGTGCCAGCAGCTTAGGGTCCAGCTCCTACGAGCAGTACTTC
.,.,TRBV13,TRBJ2-1,CASQGPALNEQFF,TGTGCCAGCCAGGGTCCAGCTCTAAATGAGCAGTTCTTC
.,.,TRBV25-1,TRBJ2-1,CASSKASPTEQFF,TGTGCCAGCAGCAAGGCGAGCCCGACTGAGCAGTTCTTC
many,TRBD1,TRBV28,TRBJ2-7,CASNRGMRPGNEQYF,TGTGCCAGCAACAGGGGAATGAGGCCCGGGAATGAGCAGTACTTC
few,TRBD1,TRBV7-9,TRBJ1-4,CASSSRDSRYEKLFF,TGTGCCAGCAGCTCCCGGGACAGCCGGTACGAAAAACTGTTTTTT
many,TRBD2,TRBV27,TRBJ2-2,CASSLFGTRDTGELFF,TGTGCCAGCAGTTTATTTGGGACTAGGGACACCGGGGAGCTGTTTTTT
.,.,TRBV29-1,TRBJ2-1,CSVFPWNNEQFF,TGCAGCGTTTTCCCCTGGAACAATGAGCAGTTCTTC
.,.,TRBV6-2/TRBV6-3,TRBJ1-2,CASSLTYGYTF,TGTGCCAGCAGCCTGACCTATGGCTACACCTTC
few,TRBD2,TRBV28,TRBJ2-1,CASSSGPRRWEGYNEQFF,TGTGCCAGCAGTTCCGGCCCCCGTCGTTGGGAGGGCTACAATGAGCAGTTCTTC
few,TRBD1,TRBV27,TRBJ1-5,CASSTGTGLPSNQPQHF,TGTGCCAGCAGTACCGGGACAGGGCTTCCCAGCAATCAGCCCCAGCATTTT
many,.,TRBV18,TRBJ2-3,CASSPLDALSVKTDTQYF,TGTGCCAGCTCACCACTTGATGCCCTGAGTGTAAAAACAGATACGCAGTATTTT
many,.,TRBV2,TRBJ1-6,CASSEALAAESSYNSPLHF,TGTGCCAGCAGTGAAGCCCTCGCGGCAGAGAGCTCCTATAATTCACCCCTCCACTTT
.,.,TRBV5-1,TRBJ1-6,CASSLVEGGSPLHF,TGCGCCAGCAGCTTGGTTGAGGGTGGCTCACCCCTCCACTTT
many,.,TRBV9,TRBJ2-7,CASSVGAGANEQYF,TGTGCCAGCAGCGTAGGTGCAGGGGCGAACGAGCAGTACTTC
many,TRBD2,TRBV28,TRBJ2-5,CASSLDGRGQETQYF,TGTGCCAGCAGTTTAGACGGGAGGGGGCAAGAGACCCAGTACTTC
many,.,TRBV20-1,TRBJ2-5,CSASRQGVETQYF,TGCAGTGCTAGCAGGCAGGGAGTGGAGACCCAGTACTTC
.,.,TRBV19,TRBJ1-6,CASSHPRTAYNSPLHF,TGTGCCAGTAGCCACCCTCGGACGGCCTATAATTCACCCCTCCACTTT
many,.,TRBV7-3,TRBJ2-3,CASSLGLLVSDTQYF,TGTGCCAGCAGCCTAGGATTACTAGTTTCAGATACGCAGTATTTT
.,TRBD1,TRBV20-1,TRBJ1-6,CSARGPGTVNSPLHF,TGCAGTGCTAGAGGCCCCGGGACAGTGAATTCACCCCTCCACTTT
.,.,TRBV18,TRBJ1-5,CASSPDWNQPQHF,TGTGCCAGCTCTCCCGACTGGAATCAGCCCCAGCATTTT
.,.,TRBV6-5,TRBJ2-7,CASSYSGACEQYF,TGTGCCAGCAGTTACTCAGGGGCTTGCGAGCAGTACTTC
many,.,TRBV28,TRBJ1-1,CAVGRTNTEAFF,TGTGCCGTGGGGCGGACGAACACTGAAGCTTTCTTT
.,TRBD2,TRBV19,TRBJ2-1,CASSPASGTFSVNEQFF,TGTGCCAGTAGTCCGGCTAGCGGGACTTTCAGTGTCAATGAGCAGTTCTTC
many,.,TRBV12-3/TRBV12-4,TRBJ2-1,CASSPRLTGEMSEQFF,TGTGCCAGCAGTCCTCGATTGACGGGAGAAATGAGCGAGCAGTTCTTC
many,.,TRBV6-2/TRBV6-3,TRBJ1-1,CASREGSGTEAFF,TGTGCCAGCAGGGAGGGATCAGGGACTGAAGCTTTCTTT
.,.,TRBV7-2,TRBJ2-7,CASSLDPQRSYEQYF,TGTGCCAGCAGCTTAGACCCACAGCGCTCCTACGAGCAGTACTTC
many,.,TRBV7-3,TRBJ2-5,CASSLGDRLVETQYF,TGTGCCAGCAGCCTTGGGGACCGATTGGTAGAGACCCAGTACTTC
.,TRBD2,TRBV10-2,TRBJ2-7,CATTDYPLAGGPFSEQYF,TGCGCCACCACAGACTATCCACTAGCGGGAGGGCCGTTTAGCGAGCAGTACTTC
few,.,TRBV7-2,TRBJ1-6,CASSWSQGKGNSPLHF,TGTGCCAGCAGCTGGTCTCAGGGGAAAGGGAATTCACCCCTCCACTTT
.,TRBD2,TRBV3-1,TRBJ2-7,CASSPAVWGGYEQYF,TGTGCCAGCAGCCCGGCGGTTTGGGGGGGATACGAGCAGTACTTC
many,.,TRBV12-3/TRBV12-4,TRBJ1-5,CASSLGTGVVPQHF,TGTGCCAGCAGTTTAGGGACCGGGGTAGTGCCCCAGCATTTT